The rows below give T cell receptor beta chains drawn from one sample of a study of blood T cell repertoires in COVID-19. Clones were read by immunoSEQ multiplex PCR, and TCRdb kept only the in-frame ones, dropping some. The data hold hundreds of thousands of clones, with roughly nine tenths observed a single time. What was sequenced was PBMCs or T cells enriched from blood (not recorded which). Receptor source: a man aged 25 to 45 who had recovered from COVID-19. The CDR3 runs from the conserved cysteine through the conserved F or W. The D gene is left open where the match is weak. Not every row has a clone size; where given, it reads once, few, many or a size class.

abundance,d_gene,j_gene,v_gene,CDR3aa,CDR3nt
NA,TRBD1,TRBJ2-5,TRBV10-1,CASSAGQAETQYF,TGCGCCAGCAGTGCGGGACAGGCGGAGACCCAGTACTTC
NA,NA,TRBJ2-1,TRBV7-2,CASSLAGGQYNEQFF,TGTGCCAGCAGCTTAGCGGGGGGACAGTACAATGAGCAGTTCTTC
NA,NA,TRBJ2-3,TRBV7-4,CASSLAWYPDRNTDTQYF,TGTGCCAGCAGCTTAGCGTGGTATCCGGACAGAAACACAGATACGCAGTATTTT
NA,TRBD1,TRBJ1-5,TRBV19,CASSNSGTGNNQPQHF,TGTGCCAGTAGTAATTCCGGGACAGGGAACAATCAGCCCCAGCATTTT
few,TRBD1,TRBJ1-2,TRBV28,CASTDATGGFYGYTF,TGTGCCAGCACCGACGCGACAGGGGGCTTCTATGGCTACACCTTC
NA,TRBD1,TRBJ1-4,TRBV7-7,CASSSGTGTGEKLFF,TGTGCCAGCAGCTCCGGGACAGGGACAGGTGAAAAACTGTTTTTT
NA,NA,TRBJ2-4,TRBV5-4,CASRTTPAREPKNIQYF,TGTGCCAGCAGAACGACTCCGGCCCGAGAACCCAAAAACATTCAGTACTTC
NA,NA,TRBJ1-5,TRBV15,CATSSGQGWNQPQHF,TGTGCCACCAGCAGTGGGCAGGGGTGGAATCAGCCCCAGCATTTT
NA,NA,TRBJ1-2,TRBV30,CAWSVLVGYTF,TGTGCCTGGAGTGTACTGGTGGGCTACACCTTC
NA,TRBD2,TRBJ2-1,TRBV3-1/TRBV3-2,CASSQSGRAFEQFF,TGTGCCAGCAGCCAGAGCGGGAGGGCCTTTGAGCAGTTCTTC
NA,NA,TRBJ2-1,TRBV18,CASSPPSGLSYNEQFF,TGTGCCAGCTCACCACCCTCGGGACTTTCTTACAATGAGCAGTTCTTC
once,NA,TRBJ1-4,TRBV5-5,CASSLRGGSEEKLFF,TGTGCCAGCAGCTTGAGGGGGGGCTCAGAGGAAAAACTGTTTTTT
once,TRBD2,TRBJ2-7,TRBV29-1,CSVELAGGSYEQYF,TGCAGCGTTGAACTAGCGGGAGGGTCCTACGAGCAGTACTTC
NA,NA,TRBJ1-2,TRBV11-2,CASSLSRVYGYTF,TGTGCCAGCAGCTTGTCGAGGGTATATGGCTACACCTTC
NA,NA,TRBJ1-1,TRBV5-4,CASNYGGNTEAFF,TGTGCCAGCAATTACGGGGGGAACACTGAAGCTTTCTTT
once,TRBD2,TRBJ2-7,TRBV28,CASSTGTSVSYEQYF,TGTGCCAGCAGCACCGGGACTAGCGTTTCCTACGAGCAGTACTTC
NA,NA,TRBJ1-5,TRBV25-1,CASRETGSNQPQHF,TGTGCCAGCAGGGAGACAGGCTCCAATCAGCCCCAGCATTTT
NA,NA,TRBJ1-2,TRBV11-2,CASSPRGYYGYTF,TGTGCCAGCAGCCCACGGGGGTACTATGGCTACACCTTC
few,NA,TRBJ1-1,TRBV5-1,CASSLEQGSIMNTEAFF,TGCGCCAGCAGCTTGGAGCAGGGATCCATTATGAACACTGAAGCTTTCTTT
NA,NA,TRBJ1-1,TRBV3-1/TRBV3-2,CASSLYRWDTEAFF,TGTGCCAGCAGCCTTTACAGGTGGGACACTGAAGCTTTCTTT
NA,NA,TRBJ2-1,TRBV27,CASSLSRGSSYNEQFF,TGTGCCAGCAGTTTATCCCGCGGTAGCTCCTACAATGAGCAGTTCTTC
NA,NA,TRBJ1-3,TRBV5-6,CASSLVSGFGNTIYF,TGTGCCAGCAGCTTGGTCTCCGGGTTTGGAAACACCATATATTTT
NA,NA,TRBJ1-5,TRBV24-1,CATSTDSSNQPQHF,TGTGCCACCAGTACCGACAGTAGCAATCAGCCCCAGCATTTT
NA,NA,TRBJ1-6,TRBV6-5,CASSYSRDIIGSPLHF,TGTGCCAGCAGTTACTCTCGGGACATTATAGGATCACCCCTCCACTTT
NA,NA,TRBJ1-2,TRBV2,CASSAAGVLGYTF,TGTGCCAGCAGTGCAGCAGGGGTACTTGGCTACACCTTC
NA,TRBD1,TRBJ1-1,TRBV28,CASCLDREAFF,TGTGCCAGTTGCCTGGACAGGGAAGCTTTCTTT
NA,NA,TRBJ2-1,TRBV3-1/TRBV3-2,CASSQDRVPIRSGNEQFF,TGTGCCAGCAGCCAGGATCGGGTCCCGATCCGAAGTGGCAATGAGCAGTTCTTC
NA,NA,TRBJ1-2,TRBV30,CAWSPDFGSLYGYTF,TGTGCCTGGAGTCCCGACTTTGGATCGCTCTATGGCTACACCTTC
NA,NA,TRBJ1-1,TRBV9,CASSVQLNTEAFF,TGTGCCAGCAGCGTACAATTGAACACTGAAGCTTTCTTT
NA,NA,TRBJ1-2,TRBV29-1,CSVGEGKSYGYTF,TGCAGCGTTGGGGAGGGCAAATCTTATGGCTACACCTTC
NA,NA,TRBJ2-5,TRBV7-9,CASSLIKETQYF,TGTGCCAGCAGCTTAATAAAAGAGACCCAGTACTTC
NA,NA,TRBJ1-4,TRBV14,CASSQRGKGEKLFF,TGTGCCAGCAGCCAGAGGGGGAAGGGTGAAAAACTGTTTTTT
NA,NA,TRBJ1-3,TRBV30,CAWSVGHGIDTIYF,TGTGCCTGGAGTGTTGGACATGGGATAGACACCATATATTTT
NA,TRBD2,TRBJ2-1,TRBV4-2,CASSQRLAENYNEQFF,TGTGCCAGCAGCCAAAGACTAGCGGAGAACTACAATGAGCAGTTCTTC
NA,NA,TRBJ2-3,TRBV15,CATSRDLFGSTDTQYF,TGTGCCACCAGCAGAGATCTTTTCGGGAGCACAGATACGCAGTATTTT
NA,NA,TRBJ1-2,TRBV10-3,CAIRLTGTTGYTF,TGTGCCATCAGACTTACAGGGACTACTGGCTACACCTTC
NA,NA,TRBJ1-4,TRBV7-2,CASSLQIRVEANEKLFF,TGTGCCAGCAGCTTACAAATCAGGGTGGAAGCTAATGAAAAACTGTTTTTT
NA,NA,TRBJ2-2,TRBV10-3,CAIDAGIGELFF,TGTGCCATCGATGCGGGCATCGGGGAGCTGTTTTTT
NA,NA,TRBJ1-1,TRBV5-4,CASRPGQNTEAFF,TGTGCCAGCAGACCGGGACAGAACACTGAAGCTTTCTTT